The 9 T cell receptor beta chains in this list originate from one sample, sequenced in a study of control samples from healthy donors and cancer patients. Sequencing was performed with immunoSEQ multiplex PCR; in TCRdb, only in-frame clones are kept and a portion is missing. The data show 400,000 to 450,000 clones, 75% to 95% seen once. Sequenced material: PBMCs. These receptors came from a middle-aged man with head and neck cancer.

The DNA for the CDR3 is TGTGCCAGTAGTATGAGCCCCCTGGAGCAGTACTTC. This encodes CASSMSPLEQYF. This sequence joins TRBV19 and TRBJ2-7, with no clear D. The CDR3 is 12 amino acids. Trimming removed 3 bases at V and 7 bases at J, with 10 bases between. Germline CDR1 and CDR2: LNHDA and SQIVND (reference sequence).

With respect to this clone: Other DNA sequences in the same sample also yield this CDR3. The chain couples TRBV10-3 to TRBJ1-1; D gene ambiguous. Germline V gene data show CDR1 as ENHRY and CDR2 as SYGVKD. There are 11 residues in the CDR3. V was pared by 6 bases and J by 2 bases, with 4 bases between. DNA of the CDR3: TGTGCCATCAGGGGAAACACTGAAGCTTTCTTT. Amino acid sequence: CAIRGNTEAFF.

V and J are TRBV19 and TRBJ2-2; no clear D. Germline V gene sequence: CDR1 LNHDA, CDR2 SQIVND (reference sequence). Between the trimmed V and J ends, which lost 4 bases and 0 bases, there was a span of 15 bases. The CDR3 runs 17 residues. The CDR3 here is CASSTAGLYPNTGELFF. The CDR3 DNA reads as TGTGCCAGTAGTACCGCCGGGTTATACCCGAACACCGGGGAGCTGTTTTTT.

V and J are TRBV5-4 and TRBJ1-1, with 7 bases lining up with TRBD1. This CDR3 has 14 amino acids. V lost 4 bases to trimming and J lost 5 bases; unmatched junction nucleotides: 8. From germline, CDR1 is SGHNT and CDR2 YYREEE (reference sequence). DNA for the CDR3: TGTGCCAGCAGCCGCGGAGGGGGCTTTACTGAAGCTTTCTTT. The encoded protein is CASSRGGGFTEAFF.

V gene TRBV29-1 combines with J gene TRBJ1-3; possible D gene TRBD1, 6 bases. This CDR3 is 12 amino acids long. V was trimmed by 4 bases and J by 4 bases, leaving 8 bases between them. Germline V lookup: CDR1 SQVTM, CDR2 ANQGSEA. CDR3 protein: CSVGGLGNTIYF. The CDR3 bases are TGCAGCGTTGGGGGGCTAGGAAACACCATATATTTT.

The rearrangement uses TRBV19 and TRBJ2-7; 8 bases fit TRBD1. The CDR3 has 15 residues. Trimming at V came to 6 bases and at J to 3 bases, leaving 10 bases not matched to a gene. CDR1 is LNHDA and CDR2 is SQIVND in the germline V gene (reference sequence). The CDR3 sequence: CASSPLGTGDYEQYF. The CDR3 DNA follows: TGTGCCAGTAGCCCCCTGGGGACAGGTGACTACGAGCAGTACTTC. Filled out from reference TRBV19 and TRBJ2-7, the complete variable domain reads DGGITQSPKYLFRKEGQNVTLSCEQNLNHDAMYWYRQDPGQGLRLIYYSQIVNDFQKGDIAEGYSVSREKKESFPLTVTSAQKNPTAFYLCASSPLGTGDYEQYFGPGTRLTVT.

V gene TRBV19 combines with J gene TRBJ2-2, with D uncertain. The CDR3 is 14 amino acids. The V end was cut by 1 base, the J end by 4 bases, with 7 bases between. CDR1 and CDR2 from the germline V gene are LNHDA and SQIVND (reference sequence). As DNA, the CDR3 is TGTGCCAGTAGTATAGGGGTTACCACCGGGGAGCTGTTTTTT. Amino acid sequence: CASSIGVTTGELFF. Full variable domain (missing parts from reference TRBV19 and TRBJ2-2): DGGITQSPKYLFRKEGQNVTLSCEQNLNHDAMYWYRQDPGQGLRLIYYSQIVNDFQKGDIAEGYSVSREKKESFPLTVTSAQKNPTAFYLCASSIGVTTGELFFGEGSRLTVL.

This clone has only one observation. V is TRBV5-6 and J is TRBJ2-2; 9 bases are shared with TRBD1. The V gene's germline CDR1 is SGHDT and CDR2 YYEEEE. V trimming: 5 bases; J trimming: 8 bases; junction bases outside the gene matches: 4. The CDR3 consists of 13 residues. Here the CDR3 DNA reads TGTGCCAGCAGGGACAGGGGTACGGGGGAGCTGTTTTTT. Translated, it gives CASRDRGTGELFF. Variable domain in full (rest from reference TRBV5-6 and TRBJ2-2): DAGVTQSPTHLIKTRGQQVTLRCSPKSGHDTVSWYQQALGQGPQFIFQYYEEEERQRGNFPDRFSGHQFPNYSSELNVNALLLGDSALYLCASRDRGTGELFFGEGSRLTVL.

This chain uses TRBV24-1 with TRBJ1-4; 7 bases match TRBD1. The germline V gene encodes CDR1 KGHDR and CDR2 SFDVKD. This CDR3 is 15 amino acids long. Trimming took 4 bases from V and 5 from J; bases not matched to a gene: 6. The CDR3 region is CATSEGQRGNEKLFF. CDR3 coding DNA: TGTGCCACCAGTGAGGGACAGCGAGGAAATGAAAAACTGTTTTTT.